These 15 T cell receptor beta chains came from one sample sequenced in a study of T cells expressing NK-cell markers (dated by TCRdb to 2018 to 2021). Library method: 5' RACE. Sequenced on an Illumina HiSeq 2000. One entry per CDR3 protein sequence results from the TCRdb reprocessing of the reads, with DNA left out. The table of this sample itemizes under 500,000 distinct CDR3 sequences. Under 7.5% of the sample belongs to the ten largest clones. Sequenced: blood T cells: a sorted CD56 or NKG2C T cell subset, CD4+ or CD8+ T cells, or bulk PBMC T cells (not recorded which). The receptors originated from a woman between 18 and 70 years old in good health.

The V gene is TRBV4-3, the J gene TRBJ2-3; TCRdb picks TRBD2, but there is no DNA to check that call. The CDR3 loop spans 16 amino acids. Per the germline V gene, CDR1 is LGHNA and CDR2 is YSLEER. CDR3 sequence: CASSPALSGRGDTQYF.

This chain uses TRBV6-1 with TRBJ2-5. This CDR3 region has 15 residues. The germline V gene encodes CDR1 MNHNS and CDR2 SASEGT. This CDR3 is CASSDRDWYQETQYF.

The chain couples TRBV5-1 to TRBJ2-1; TCRdb picks TRBD2, but there is no DNA to check that call. CDR1 and CDR2 (germline): SGHRS, YFSETQ. This CDR3 region has 13 residues. The CDR3 is CASSDGLAYEQFF.

The chain combines TRBV7-2 with TRBJ2-2; TCRdb's D gene call, TRBD1, goes unchecked for lack of DNA. The CDR3 extends over 17 amino acids. CDR1 is SGHTA, CDR2 FQGNSA, per germline. CDR3 sequence: CASSLPPTAANTGELFF.

V is TRBV2 and J is TRBJ1-4. Germline CDR1 SNHLY, CDR2 FYNNEI. The CDR3 spans 13 residues. The CDR3 loop reads CASRGLSNEKLFF. The full variable domain, completed using reference TRBV2 and TRBJ1-4, is EPEVTQTPSHQVTQMGQEVILRCVPISNHLYFYWYRQILGQKVEFLVSFYNNEISEKSEIFDDQFSVERPDGSNFTLKIRSTKLEDSAMYFCASRGLSNEKLFFGSGTQLSVL.

This chain links TRBV21-1 with TRBJ2-3. TRBV21-1 represents a pseudogene. This CDR3 spans 18 amino acids. CDR3 residues: CASSKEVVSLIGTDTQYF.

The chain has TRBV20-1 and TRBJ2-5; there is no DNA to check the TCRdb D call of TRBD1. The CDR3 sequence is 14 residues long. CDR1 and CDR2 (germline): DFQATT, SNEGSKA (reference sequence). Here the CDR3 reads CSADAAGAQETQYF.

V usage is TRBV7-2 and J usage is TRBJ2-7. CDR1 SGHTA and CDR2 FQGNSA come from the germline V gene. The length of the CDR3 is 13 residues. The CDR3 loop is CASSFDRSYEQYF. Looking up the rest from reference TRBV7-2 and TRBJ2-7 gives the full variable domain: GAGVSQSPSNKVTEKGKDVELRCDPISGHTALYWYRQSLGQGLEFLIYFQGNSAPDKSGLPSDRFSAERTGGSVSTLTIQRTQQEDSAVYLCASSFDRSYEQYFGPGTRLTVT.

The chain employs TRBV6-5 and TRBJ2-2; TCRdb returns TRBD1, unconfirmable since there is no DNA. This CDR3 contains 17 residues. Per germline, CDR1 MNHEY and CDR2 SVGAGI. The CDR3 region is CASSYSWGASNTGELFF.

CDR3 protein: CASSRGSSYNSPLHF. The chain employs TRBV7-2 and TRBJ1-6. Germline V CDR1 and CDR2: SGHTA, FQGNSA. The CDR3 contains 15 residues.

The chain uses TRBV11-2 and TRBJ2-1; there is no DNA to check the TCRdb D call of TRBD1. The CDR3 is 14 residues long. Germline CDR1 SGHAT, CDR2 FQNNGV. The CDR3 reads CASSLDARANEQFF.

The J gene is TRBJ1-6, the V gene TRBV5-1; TCRdb selects TRBD1, and the lack of DNA leaves this call unchecked. The germline gives CDR1 SGHRS, CDR2 YFSETQ. The CDR3 length is 14 residues. The CDR3 sequence: CASRRDTHGSPLHF.

The chain uses TRBV18 and TRBJ2-1; the TCRdb call, TRBD1, lacks DNA for checking. CDR3 length: 15 residues. The V gene's germline CDR1 is KGHSH and CDR2 LQKENI. CDR3 region: CASSPGPGQYNEQFF.

The J gene is TRBJ2-1, the V gene TRBV6-2 or TRBV6-3; TCRdb proposes TRBD1, but this gene call is untestable without DNA. The CDR3 sequence is 15 residues long. Germline-derived CDR1 and CDR2 are MNHEY and SVGEGT. The CDR3 loop reads CASSSGGVAYNEQFF.

The chain has TRBV12-3 or TRBV12-4 and TRBJ1-6; checking the TCRdb D call of TRBD1 is not possible without DNA. This CDR3 has 13 amino acids. This CDR3 is CASRPTAYSPLHF.